The 3 T cell receptor beta chains presented below share a single source sample, sequenced in a study of neoadjuvant nivolumab and ipilimumab in lung cancer. Repertoires were generated with immunoSEQ multiplex PCR, while TCRdb's copy carries only in-frame clones and drops some. The table includes over a thousand clones, approximately 80% detected once. Sequenced here: tumor tissue, sampled before neoadjuvant nivolumab, alone or with ipilimumab. These receptors were obtained from an adult with non-small cell lung cancer.

The gene calls are TRBV19 and TRBJ1-5, with TRBD1 matching over 7 bases. Germline-derived CDR1 and CDR2 are LNHDA and SQIVND (reference sequence). The V gene end was trimmed by 3 bases and the J gene end by 9 bases; junction bases not matched to a gene: 2. The CDR3 has 12 amino acids. CDR3 nucleotides: TGTGCCAGTAGTATGAAGGGGGCGCCCCAGCATTTT. It is translated as CASSMKGAPQHF. Full variable domain (outside the CDR3, taken from reference TRBV19 and TRBJ1-5): DGGITQSPKYLFRKEGQNVTLSCEQNLNHDAMYWYRQDPGQGLRLIYYSQIVNDFQKGDIAEGYSVSREKKESFPLTVTSAQKNPTAFYLCASSMKGAPQHFGDGTRLSIL.

This clone was observed a few times. This chain connects TRBV7-8 to TRBJ2-5; D is possibly TRBD1 or TRBD2 (6 bases each). The CDR3 is 16 residues long. V lost 9 bases, J lost 5 bases, and 25 bases lay in between. CDR1 is SGHVS, CDR2 FQNEAQ, per germline. The CDR3 sequence is CASMFGGTAGYETQYF. In nucleotides, the CDR3 is TGTGCCAGTATGTTCGGGGGCACTGCGGGGTATGAGACCCAGTACTTC.

This clone turned up a few times. This CDR3 is CASGYGPPDTQYF. The CDR3 bases are TGTGCTAGTGGTTACGGACCTCCAGATACGCAGTATTTT. The chain carries TRBV12-5 and TRBJ2-3; no clear D gene. V dropped 4 bases and J dropped 4 bases, with 9 bases sitting between them. CDR3 length: 13 residues. Germline CDR1 is LGHNT and CDR2 is FRNRAP.